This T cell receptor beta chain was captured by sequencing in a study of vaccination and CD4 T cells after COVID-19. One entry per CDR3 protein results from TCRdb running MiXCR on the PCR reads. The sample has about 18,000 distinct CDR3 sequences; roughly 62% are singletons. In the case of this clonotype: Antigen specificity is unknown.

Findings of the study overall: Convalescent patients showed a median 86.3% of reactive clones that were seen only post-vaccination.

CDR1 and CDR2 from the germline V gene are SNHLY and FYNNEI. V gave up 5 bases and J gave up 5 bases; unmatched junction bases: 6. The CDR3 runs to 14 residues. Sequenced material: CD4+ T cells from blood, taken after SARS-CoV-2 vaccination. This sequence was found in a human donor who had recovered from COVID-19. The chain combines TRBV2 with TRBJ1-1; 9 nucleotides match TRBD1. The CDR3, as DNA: TGTGCCAGCAGTATACAGGGGGCCGAGACTGAAGCTTTCTTT. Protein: CASSIQGAETEAFF. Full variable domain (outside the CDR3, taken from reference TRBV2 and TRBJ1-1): EPEVTQTPSHQVTQMGQEVILRCVPISNHLYFYWYRQILGQKVEFLVSFYNNEISEKSEIFDDQFSVERPDGSNFTLKIRSTKLEDSAMYFCASSIQGAETEAFFGQGTRLTVV.